The rows below give T cell receptor beta chains drawn from one sample of a study of PD-1 blockade in classical Hodgkin lymphoma. Sequenced by immunoSEQ multiplex PCR; TCRdb stores in-frame clones only, minus some. The repertoire includes 38,000 or so clones, 85% to 90% of them detected once, and 9% sits in the top ten. This sample comprised peripheral blood mononuclear cells (PBMCs), obtained at baseline. The source is a human donor with classical Hodgkin lymphoma. Each CDR3 is given with its conserved first and last residue. D genes are given only for firm matches. Expanded clones get a size class; other rows say once, few or many, or leave the size out.

D: .; size: .; J: TRBJ2-3; V: TRBV5-1; CDR3: CASSLGWEDTQYF; DNA: TGCGCCAGCAGCTTGGGCTGGGAAGATACGCAGTATTTT
D: .; size: .; J: TRBJ1-3; V: TRBV30; CDR3: CARGTTGNTIYF; DNA: TGTGCCCGAGGGACGACTGGAAACACCATATATTTT
D: .; size: .; J: TRBJ2-7; V: TRBV12-2; CDR3: CASRLRRGPEDYEQYF; DNA: TGTGCAAGTCGCTTGAGGCGGGGGCCCGAGGACTACGAGCAGTACTTC
D: TRBD1; size: .; J: TRBJ2-7; V: TRBV6-5; CDR3: CASSRRMTGGYEQYF; DNA: TGTGCCAGCAGTCGCCGAATGACAGGGGGCTACGAGCAGTACTTC
D: .; size: once; J: TRBJ1-1; V: TRBV6-6; CDR3: CASSRSEGTEAFF; DNA: TGTGCCAGCAGTCGATCAGAGGGCACTGAAGCTTTCTTT
D: .; size: .; J: TRBJ1-1; V: TRBV30; CDR3: CAWSVQGSTEAFF; DNA: TGTGCCTGGAGTGTACAGGGTAGCACTGAAGCTTTCTTT
D: .; size: .; J: TRBJ1-5; V: TRBV5-6; CDR3: CASSAGGQPQHF; DNA: TGTGCCAGCAGCGCGGGGGGGCAGCCCCAGCATTTT
D: .; size: .; J: TRBJ1-1; V: TRBV18; CDR3: CASSPPYRAENTEAFF; DNA: TGTGCCAGCTCACCACCCTACAGGGCTGAGAACACTGAAGCTTTCTTT
D: .; size: .; J: TRBJ2-3; V: TRBV7-2; CDR3: CASSETTDTQYF; DNA: TGTGCCAGCAGCGAGACCACAGATACGCAGTATTTT
D: .; size: .; J: TRBJ2-7; V: TRBV5-6; CDR3: CASSLRAGSHEQYF; DNA: TGTGCCAGCAGCTTGAGGGCAGGGAGCCACGAGCAGTACTTC
D: .; size: .; J: TRBJ1-3; V: TRBV4-1; CDR3: CASSQSGSSGNTIYF; DNA: TGCGCCAGCAGCCAGTCCGGGAGTTCTGGAAACACCATATATTTT
D: .; size: .; J: TRBJ2-2; V: TRBV7-2; CDR3: CASSRLLGTGELFF; DNA: TGTGCCAGCAGCCGACTTTTGGGCACCGGGGAGCTGTTTTTT
D: .; size: few; J: TRBJ1-3; V: TRBV10-3; CDR3: CAISPGTPSGNTIYF; DNA: TGTGCCATCAGCCCAGGGACTCCCTCTGGAAACACCATATATTTT
D: TRBD1; size: .; J: TRBJ1-2; V: TRBV7-8; CDR3: CASSLRGQGIAYRGYTF; DNA: TGTGCCAGCAGCTTAAGAGGACAGGGAATAGCGTATCGTGGCTACACCTTC
D: .; size: .; J: TRBJ2-3; V: TRBV5-1; CDR3: CASSLGLVNTDTQYF; DNA: TGCGCCAGCAGCTTGGGGCTAGTTAATACAGATACGCAGTATTTT
D: .; size: .; J: TRBJ2-7; V: TRBV6-5; CDR3: CASSRTLSSYEQYF; DNA: TGTGCCAGCAGTAGGACCCTGTCCTCCTACGAGCAGTACTTC
D: TRBD1; size: few; J: TRBJ1-3; V: TRBV2; CDR3: CASLQGERASGNTIYF; DNA: TGTGCCAGCCTCCAGGGGGAACGGGCCTCTGGAAACACCATATATTTT
D: TRBD2; size: .; J: TRBJ2-7; V: TRBV19; CDR3: CASLGPGLAGDGAYEQYF; DNA: TGTGCCAGTTTGGGGCCGGGACTAGCGGGAGATGGTGCCTACGAGCAGTACTTC
D: TRBD2; size: once; J: TRBJ2-3; V: TRBV5-1; CDR3: CASSVSGGSADTQYF; DNA: TGCGCCAGCAGCGTGAGCGGGGGGAGCGCAGATACGCAGTATTTT
D: .; size: .; J: TRBJ1-2; V: TRBV10-3; CDR3: CAISEGLYGYTF; DNA: TGTGCCATCAGTGAGGGACTTTATGGCTACACCTTC
D: TRBD1; size: .; J: TRBJ1-2; V: TRBV10-3; CDR3: CAISEFDRGNGYTF; DNA: TGTGCCATCAGTGAGTTCGACAGGGGGAATGGCTACACCTTC
D: TRBD2; size: .; J: TRBJ2-1; V: TRBV28; CDR3: CASSPRTSGDKFYNEQFF; DNA: TGTGCCAGCAGTCCGAGGACTAGCGGGGACAAGTTCTACAATGAGCAGTTCTTC
D: TRBD1; size: .; J: TRBJ1-3; V: TRBV10-3; CDR3: CAISEGTGFGNTIYF; DNA: TGTGCCATCAGTGAAGGGACAGGGTTTGGAAACACCATATATTTT
D: TRBD1; size: once; J: TRBJ1-2; V: TRBV5-4; CDR3: CASSLRTGGVTYGYTF; DNA: TGTGCCAGCAGCTTGCGGACAGGGGGCGTCACCTATGGCTACACCTTC
D: TRBD2; size: once; J: TRBJ2-3; V: TRBV11-2; CDR3: CASSFLRPSSGRASDTQYF; DNA: TGTGCCAGCAGCTTTTTACGACCCTCTAGCGGGAGGGCCTCAGATACGCAGTATTTT
D: TRBD2; size: .; J: TRBJ2-3; V: TRBV6-5; CDR3: CASSYGGGGITDTQYF; DNA: TGTGCCAGCAGTTACGGGGGCGGGGGGATCACAGATACGCAGTATTTT
D: .; size: once; J: TRBJ2-7; V: TRBV28; CDR3: CASSLGTLGYEQYF; DNA: TGTGCCAGCAGTTTAGGGACATTAGGCTACGAGCAGTACTTC
D: TRBD1; size: .; J: TRBJ1-1; V: TRBV19; CDR3: CATRSPQGVGNTEAFF; DNA: TGTGCCACCCGAAGCCCCCAGGGGGTAGGTAACACTGAAGCTTTCTTT
D: TRBD1; size: .; J: TRBJ2-7; V: TRBV29-1; CDR3: CSVEQGAYEQYF; DNA: TGCAGCGTGGAACAGGGGGCCTACGAGCAGTACTTC
D: TRBD1; size: few; J: TRBJ1-4; V: TRBV5-1; CDR3: CASSPNTGGINEKLFF; DNA: TGCGCCAGCAGCCCGAATACAGGGGGTATTAATGAAAAACTGTTTTTT
D: .; size: once; J: TRBJ2-6; V: TRBV28; CDR3: CASSYHYWGELSGANVLTF; DNA: TGTGCCAGCAGTTATCACTATTGGGGGGAGCTGTCCGGGGCCAACGTCCTGACTTTC
D: .; size: .; J: TRBJ2-3; V: TRBV6-6; CDR3: CASSRDSTDTQYF; DNA: TGTGCCAGCAGCCGGGACAGCACAGATACGCAGTATTTT
D: TRBD1; size: .; J: TRBJ1-5; V: TRBV5-1; CDR3: CASSLVGQPDQPQHF; DNA: TGCGCCAGCAGCTTGGTGGGACAGCCCGATCAGCCCCAGCATTTT